Shown below are 29 T cell receptor beta chains from a single sample sequenced in a study of T cells in narcolepsy. The method was immunoSEQ multiplex PCR; TCRdb's version includes in-frame clones alone and lacks a portion of them. The top ten hold over 20% of the sample, which has roughly 10,000 clones, just over 70% seen once. The source material was CD45RA- memory CD8+ T cells from PBMCs. These receptors all come from a human donor with narcolepsy.

The chain couples TRBV28 to TRBJ1-2; D ambiguous. The germline gives CDR1 MDHEN, CDR2 SYDVKM. Trimming left V 3 bases short and J 0 bases short, with 8 bases between. This CDR3 has 14 residues. CDR3 loop: CASSFNSPNYGYTF. The CDR3 DNA reads as TGTGCCAGCAGTTTTAACAGCCCTAACTATGGCTACACCTTC.

V usage is TRBV6-6 and J usage is TRBJ2-1, with 10 positions matching TRBD2. The V and J ends lost 5 bases and 5 bases, in that order; junction bases with no gene match: 9. The CDR3 runs 16 residues. CDR1 is MNHNY and CDR2 is SVGAGI in the germline V gene (reference sequence). This CDR3 is CASSRPGTSEDNEQFF. CDR3 DNA: TGTGCCAGCAGTAGACCCGGGACTAGCGAGGACAATGAGCAGTTCTTC.

In its sample, this clone was seen a few times. This chain connects TRBV9 to TRBJ2-3; no firm D call. Germline V gene sequence: CDR1 SGDLS, CDR2 YYNGEE. The CDR3 sequence is 14 residues long. Trimming pared 4 bases from V and 6 bases from J, leaving 15 bases between. CDR3 bases: TGTGCCAGCAGCCCCGGGTCGTTTTGGGATACGCAGTATTTT. As protein: CASSPGSFWDTQYF. The complete variable domain, with remaining parts taken from reference TRBV9 and TRBJ2-3, reads DSGVTQTPKHLITATGQRVTLRCSPRSGDLSVYWYQQSLDQGLQFLIQYYNGEERAKGNILERFSAQQFPDLHSELNLSSLELGDSALYFCASSPGSFWDTQYFGPGTRLTVL.

The J gene is TRBJ1-1, the V gene TRBV23-1; TRBD1 might be the D (6 bases). TRBV23-1 belongs to the ORF category, with a function that is uncertain. The CDR3 totals 17 residues. Between the trimmed V and J ends, which lost 2 bases and 1 base, there was a span of 17 bases. The CDR3 bases are TGCGCCAGCAGTCAACTTTGGGGGGGGGCTGAGAACACTGAAGCTTTCTTT. Its translation is CASSQLWGGAENTEAFF.

For this clone: The junction does not match germline at one end; this may be a read error. This sample also contains other DNA sequences that code for the same CDR3. The J gene is TRBJ2-1, the V gene TRBV6-4; D assignment may be TRBD1 or TRBD2 (5 bases each). There are 12 residues in the CDR3. Per the germline V gene, CDR1 is MRHNA and CDR2 is SNTAGT. The CDR3 protein is CAISEGPNEQFF. CDR3 bases: TGTGCCATCAGTGAGGGACCGAATGAGCAGTTCTTC.

V usage is TRBV6-6 and J usage is TRBJ2-5; TRBD1 matches at 12 bases. The end of the DNA is better explained by TRBJ2-7, so the J call may be wrong. This CDR3 has 14 amino acids. Germline V gene sequence: CDR1 MNHNY, CDR2 SVGAGI (reference sequence). The CDR3 bases are TGTGCCAGCACTTCGGGACAGGGGGCCCACGAGCAGTACTTC. Amino acids: CASTSGQGAHEQYF.

This clone came up once. CDR3 sequence: CASRSRDRAPPPDYGYTF. The CDR3 coding sequence is TGTGCCAGCAGGTCGAGGGACAGGGCGCCCCCACCAGACTATGGCTACACCTTC. V and J are TRBV28 and TRBJ1-2, with TRBD1 matching 9 bases. In germline, CDR1 is MDHEN, CDR2 SYDVKM. V shed 6 bases and J 3 bases; nucleotides not matched to a gene: 17. CDR3 length equals 18 residues.

The V and J genes are TRBV29-1 and TRBJ1-1; unclear D gene. The CDR3 loop spans 11 amino acids. The germline V and J ends were trimmed by 6 bases and 0 bases, with 5 bases remaining between them. Germline V gives CDR1 SQVTM, CDR2 ANQGSEA. The CDR3 DNA sequence: TGCAGCGTCCAGCTGAACACTGAAGCTTTCTTT. Its protein is CSVQLNTEAFF.

CDR3: CASTGERRGGETQYF. As DNA, the CDR3 is TGTGCCAGCACCGGCGAACGCCGAGGGGGAGAGACCCAGTACTTC. The chain employs TRBV2 and TRBJ2-5, with D possibly being TRBD1 (6 bases). The V gene lost 7 bases and the J gene lost 4 bases, with 19 bases spanning the gap. CDR1 and CDR2 from the germline V gene are SNHLY and FYNNEI. CDR3 length: 15 amino acids.

The rearrangement joins TRBV11-3 to TRBJ2-1, with D possibly being TRBD1 (7 bases). The germline CDR1 and CDR2 sequences are SGHNT and YENEEA. V was trimmed by 2 bases and J by 2 bases, leaving 10 bases between them. The CDR3 contains 15 residues. The CDR3 sequence is CASSLRGTAYNEQFF. The CDR3 nucleotides are TGTGCCAGCAGCTTACGCGGGACAGCCTACAATGAGCAGTTCTTC.

Worth noting for this clone: Within the sample, other DNA sequences also encode this same CDR3. This rearrangement joins TRBV4-3 to TRBJ2-7; D may correspond to TRBD1 or TRBD2 (5 bases each). The CDR3 runs 15 residues. Germline values: CDR1 LGHNA, CDR2 YSLEER. Deletions cut 0 bases from V and 0 bases from J, with 9 bases between. CDR3 bases: TGCGCCAGCAGCCAAGATTGGGGGAGCTCCTACGAGCAGTACTTC. Amino acid sequence: CASSQDWGSSYEQYF.

The J gene is TRBJ1-1, the V gene TRBV25-1; 8 positions agree with TRBD1. With V trimmed by 0 bases and J by 8 bases, 2 bases remained unmatched. Germline assignment: CDR1 MGHDK and CDR2 SYGVNS. The CDR3 consists of 13 residues. CDR3 in amino acids: CASSEYRGLEAFF. The CDR3 DNA sequence: TGTGCCAGCAGTGAATACAGGGGGCTGGAAGCTTTCTTT.

The chain is built from TRBV28 and TRBJ2-5; D is uncertain. Trimming cost V 3 bases and J 0 bases, with 11 bases left between them. This CDR3 has 15 amino acids. Looked up from germline, CDR1 is MDHEN and CDR2 is SYDVKM. Here the CDR3 reads CASSFGPMYQETQYF. In DNA form, the CDR3 reads TGTGCCAGCAGTTTTGGACCGATGTACCAAGAGACCCAGTACTTC. Full variable domain (rest looked up from reference TRBV28 and TRBJ2-5): DVKVTQSSRYLVKRTGEKVFLECVQDMDHENMFWYRQDPGLGLRLIYFSYDVKMKEKGDIPEGYSVSREKKERFSLILESASTNQTSMYLCASSFGPMYQETQYFGPGTRLLVL.

The rearrangement links TRBV11-2 to TRBJ2-7; D assignment may be TRBD1 or TRBD2 (5 bases each). V was pared by 5 bases and J by 2 bases, with 13 bases between. This CDR3 has 14 amino acids. The germline gives CDR1 SGHAT, CDR2 FQNNGV. The CDR3 loop is CASSGRDAPYEQYF. CDR3 sequence (DNA): TGTGCCAGCAGCGGCCGGGACGCCCCCTACGAGCAGTACTTC.

The chain has TRBV19 and TRBJ1-6, with a weak D call TRBD1 (5 bases). The CDR3 loop spans 14 amino acids. The V gene's germline CDR1 is LNHDA and CDR2 SQIVND (reference sequence). The V end lost 3 bases, the J end lost 10 bases, and 13 bases lay between the germline ends. Here the CDR3 reads CASSMGQGRSPLHF. The CDR3 bases are TGTGCCAGTAGTATGGGGCAGGGTCGATCACCCCTCCACTTT.

This clone is medium-sized within its sample. In nucleotides, the CDR3 is TGTGCCAGCAGTCCCGGGACTTACCAAACCGGGGAGCTGTTTTTT. This encodes CASSPGTYQTGELFF. This chain joins TRBV6-5 and TRBJ2-2, with D perhaps matching TRBD2 (6 bases). V lost 5 bases, J lost 5 bases, and 15 bases lay in between. Looked up from germline, CDR1 is MNHEY and CDR2 is SVGAGI. CDR3 length: 15 residues.

The rearrangement joins TRBV6-1 to TRBJ2-1; a possible D gene is TRBD2 (5 bases). V was clipped by 0 bases and J by 9 bases, with 12 bases between them. This CDR3 is built from 14 residues. Looked up from germline, CDR1 is MNHNS and CDR2 is SASEGT. The CDR3 DNA follows: TGTGCCAGCAGTGAAGCGGTGGACTGGGGTGAGCAGTTCTTC. It yields the protein CASSEAVDWGEQFF.

The rearrangement uses TRBV25-1 and TRBJ1-1; a weak D match, TRBD1 (6 bases). Deletions cut 3 bases from V and 10 bases from J, with 18 bases between. The length of the CDR3 is 14 residues. Germline values: CDR1 MGHDK, CDR2 SYGVNS. DNA for the CDR3: TGTGCCAGCAGTGATGTTACAGGGACCTTGGGAGCTTTCTTT. Protein sequence: CASSDVTGTLGAFF.

V usage is TRBV27 and J usage is TRBJ2-1; 9 bases align to TRBD2. The CDR3 consists of 14 residues. V lost 5 bases, J lost 4 bases, and 3 bases stayed unmatched. The germline V gene encodes CDR1 MNHEY and CDR2 SMNVEV (reference sequence). CDR3 region: CASSPSGVYNEQFF. The CDR3 region has the DNA TGTGCCAGCAGTCCTAGCGGGGTTTACAATGAGCAGTTCTTC.

This clone was counted a few times. J is TRBJ2-7 and V is TRBV28; the D gene is possibly TRBD1 (5 bases). Between the trimmed V and J ends, which lost 7 bases and 3 bases, there was a span of 16 bases. Germline loops: CDR1 MDHEN, CDR2 SYDVKM. This CDR3 is 14 amino acids long. CDR3 protein: CASTRPTADYEQYF. CDR3 DNA: TGTGCCAGCACCCGACCGACAGCAGACTACGAGCAGTACTTC.

The chain employs TRBV7-8 and TRBJ2-5; D assignment may be TRBD1 or TRBD2 (6 bases each). CDR3 size: 18 residues. V was pared by 5 bases and J by 5 bases, with 27 bases between. The V gene's germline CDR1 is SGHVS and CDR2 FQNEAQ. CDR3: CASSPPRDTSPEGETQYF. Written as DNA, the CDR3 is TGTGCCAGCAGCCCCCCCCGGGACACCTCGCCGGAGGGCGAGACCCAGTACTTC.

This clone is labeled medium-sized. The genes are TRBV5-1 and TRBJ1-1; D not certain. Per germline, CDR1 SGHRS and CDR2 YFSETQ. The CDR3 is 15 residues long. V dropped 0 bases and J dropped 2 bases, with 11 bases sitting between them. The CDR3 sequence: CASSLGAGFNTEAFF. In nucleotides, the CDR3 is TGCGCCAGCAGCTTGGGGGCGGGCTTCAACACTGAAGCTTTCTTT.

This clone came up a few times. DNA for the CDR3: TGTGCCAGCAGTTATCTCCCTTTCGGGGCCTTTAATGAAAAACTGTTTTTT. Its protein is CASSYLPFGAFNEKLFF. This chain links TRBV6-7 with TRBJ1-4; tentatively, D is TRBD1 (5 bases). TRBV6-7 is placed among ORFs of uncertain function. V was clipped by 3 bases and J by 4 bases, with 18 bases between them. The CDR3 is 17 residues long.

This clone appeared a few times. The V and J genes are TRBV4-2 and TRBJ1-5, with D tentatively TRBD1 (5 bases). With 0 bases removed from V and 5 bases from J, the gap between germline ends came to 11 bases. The CDR3 is 15 residues long. In germline, CDR1 is LGHNA, CDR2 YNFKEQ. The CDR3 is CASSQEMEGYQPQHF. DNA of the CDR3: TGTGCCAGCAGCCAAGAGATGGAGGGGTATCAGCCCCAGCATTTT.

This clone was recorded a few times. J is TRBJ2-1 and V is TRBV4-3; 11 bases align to TRBD2. The CDR3 is 16 amino acids. Germline V gives CDR1 LGHNA, CDR2 YSLEER. Trimming at V came to 3 bases and at J to 4 bases, leaving 5 bases not matched to a gene. This CDR3 is CASSQDTSGGYNEQFF. The CDR3 coding sequence is TGCGCCAGCAGCCAGGATACTAGCGGGGGTTACAATGAGCAGTTCTTC.

The chain has TRBV11-2 and TRBJ1-2; 9 bases are a match to TRBD1. The CDR3 spans 13 residues. The V gene's germline CDR1 is SGHAT and CDR2 FQNNGV. Trimming took 5 bases from V and 6 from J; bases not matched to a gene: 4. This CDR3 reads CASSLRTGDGYTF. CDR3 in DNA: TGTGCCAGCAGCCTACGGACAGGGGATGGCTACACCTTC.

V is TRBV19 and J is TRBJ1-5; no firm D call. The CDR3 is 14 amino acids. Germline CDR1 and CDR2: LNHDA and SQIVND (reference sequence). Trimming left V 1 base short and J 5 bases short, with 9 bases between. CDR3 sequence: CASSIGGDYQPQHF. The CDR3 DNA is TGTGCCAGTAGTATAGGGGGAGATTATCAGCCCCAGCATTTT.

This clone was seen just once. V gene TRBV19 combines with J gene TRBJ2-1; TRBD2 matches at 8 bases. Germline V gene data show CDR1 as LNHDA and CDR2 as SQIVND (reference sequence). This CDR3 contains 15 residues. With 2 bases clipped from V and 2 bases from J, the junction kept 2 bases outside the gene matches. CDR3 in DNA: TGTGCCAGTAGTATAATGCGGGGGGCCTACAATGAGCAGTTCTTC. This codes for CASSIMRGAYNEQFF.

The chain links TRBV6-1 to TRBJ2-5; D might be TRBD1 (6 bases). The J call may be faulty, since TRBJ2-7 better matches the DNA end. This CDR3 has 15 amino acids. CDR1 is MNHNS and CDR2 is SASEGT in the germline V gene. In nucleotides, the CDR3 is TGTGCCAGCAGTGAACCCCAGGGGCTCCCCTACGAGCAGTACTTC. Its protein product is CASSEPQGLPYEQYF.